The 4 T cell receptor beta chains reported below all come from one sample, sequenced in a study of vaccination and CD4 T cells after COVID-19. Their antigens remain unidentified. Treatment here: approximately nine-day PBMC culture with coronavirus spike peptide pools or control peptides (ViraFEST assay). Sequenced with the Oncomine TCR Beta short-read assay was DNA taken from cultured CD4+ T cells. One entry per CDR3 protein results from TCRdb running MiXCR on the PCR reads. The sample includes roughly 20,000 distinct CDR3 sequences, approximately 44% of them seen just once. The source material was CD4+ T cells from blood, cultured in vitro, sampled after SARS-CoV-2 vaccination. The receptors were sampled from a human donor who had recovered from COVID-19.

The chain is built from TRBV18 and TRBJ1-1; TRBD1 is a possible D gene (6 bases). This CDR3 contains 15 residues. Between the trimmed V and J ends, which lost 3 bases and 5 bases, there was a span of 16 bases. The germline V gene has CDR1 KGHSH and CDR2 LQKENI. The CDR3 protein is CASSPMGGSGTEAFF. The CDR3 DNA sequence: TGTGCCAGCTCACCGATGGGGGGCTCGGGTACTGAAGCTTTCTTT. The full variable domain, completed using reference TRBV18 and TRBJ1-1, is NAGVMQNPRHLVRRRGQEARLRCSPMKGHSHVYWYRQLPEEGLKFMVYLQKENIIDESGMPKERFSAEFPKEGPSILRIQQVVRGDSAAYFCASSPMGGSGTEAFFGQGTRLTVV.

This chain joins TRBV7-9 and TRBJ2-7, with TRBD1 as a possible D gene (6 bases). The CDR3 extends over 14 amino acids. Per germline, CDR1 SEHNR and CDR2 FQNEAQ (reference sequence). V was pared by 1 base and J by 1 base, with 8 bases between. DNA of the CDR3: TGTGCCAGCAGCTTAGATACAGGGTCCTACGAGCAGTACTTC. Its protein is CASSLDTGSYEQYF.

This clonotype was observed a handful of times. The rearrangement uses TRBV2 and TRBJ2-2, with 12 bases aligning to TRBD1. Germline V gene lookup returns CDR1 SNHLY and CDR2 FYNNEI. CDR3 length: 16 amino acids. V lost 4 bases to trimming and J lost 6 bases; unmatched junction nucleotides: 6. DNA of the CDR3: TGTGCCAGCAGTGGAGGGACAGGGGGCGCACCCGGGGAGCTGTTTTTT. This gives the protein CASSGGTGGAPGELFF.

This clonotype was detected a few times. This chain connects TRBV20-1 to TRBJ2-3; 7 positions agree with TRBD2. Per the germline V gene, CDR1 is DFQATT and CDR2 is SNEGSKA (reference sequence). Trimming took 1 base from V and 3 from J; bases not matched to a gene: 7. The CDR3 is 15 residues long. CDR3 region: CSARGTSVTTDTQYF. In nucleotides, the CDR3 is TGCAGTGCTAGAGGAACTAGCGTTACGACAGATACGCAGTATTTT.